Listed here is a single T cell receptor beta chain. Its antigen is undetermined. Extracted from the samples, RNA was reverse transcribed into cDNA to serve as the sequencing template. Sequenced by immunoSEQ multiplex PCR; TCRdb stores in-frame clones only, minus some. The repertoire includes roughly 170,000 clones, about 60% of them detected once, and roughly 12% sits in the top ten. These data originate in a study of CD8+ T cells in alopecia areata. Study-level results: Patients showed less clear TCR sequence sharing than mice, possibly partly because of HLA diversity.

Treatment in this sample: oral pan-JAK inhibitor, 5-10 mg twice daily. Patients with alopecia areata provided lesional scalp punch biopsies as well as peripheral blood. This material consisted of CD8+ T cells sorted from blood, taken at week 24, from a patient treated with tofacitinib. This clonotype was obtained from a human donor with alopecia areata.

CDR3 region: CASSLPSAGGYPFF. The CDR3 DNA is TGTGCCAGCAGCTTACCCTCCGCGGGGGGGTACCCGTTCTTC. The chain employs TRBV5-6 and TRBJ2-1, with 9 nucleotides matching TRBD2. Germline V gives CDR1 SGHDT, CDR2 YYEEEE. CDR3 length equals 14 residues. V trimming: 2 bases; J trimming: 15 bases; junction bases outside the gene matches: 12.